These 15 T cell receptor beta chains came from one sample sequenced in a study of T cells in Graves' hyperthyroidism and ophthalmopathy. It was RNA transcripts that yielded the amplified TCR beta CDR3 regions. The study used the HTBI primer set for a first-round RT-PCR of the TCR CDR3. TCRdb re-derived calls from the multiplex PCR reads in MiXCR, one entry per CDR3 protein. The sample contains 530,000 or so distinct CDR3 sequences, over 15% of which appear only once. The specimen sequenced was blood. These receptors all come from a woman aged 18-29 years with Graves' ophthalmopathy.

This clonotype has a count of ten or more. The V call is TRBV7-2, the J call TRBJ2-3; weak D call: TRBD2 (7 bases). The germline CDR1 and CDR2 sequences are SGHTA and FQGNSA. Trimming removed 5 bases from V and 1 base from J, with 16 bases in between. The CDR3 contains 16 residues. CDR3 region: CASSLGGTPRTDTQYF. In DNA, the CDR3 is TGTGCCAGCAGCCTCGGGGGGACACCCCGCACAGATACGCAGTATTTT.

This clonotype was detected many times. This chain joins TRBV18 and TRBJ1-2; D might be TRBD1 (6 bases). The germline gives CDR1 KGHSH, CDR2 LQKENI. Trimming took 4 bases from V and 3 from J, leaving 15 bases between them. This CDR3 spans 15 amino acids. CDR3 DNA: TGTGCCAGCTCACAGGACAGAGAACCGTACTATGGCTACACCTTC. This translates into CASSQDREPYYGYTF.

This clonotype was detected ten times or more. V is TRBV20-1 and J is TRBJ1-1, with a weak D call TRBD1 (5 bases). CDR3 length: 16 residues. Trimming cost V 3 bases and J 4 bases, with 21 bases left between them. Per the germline V gene, CDR1 is DFQATT and CDR2 is SNEGSKA (reference sequence). The CDR3 region has the DNA TGCAGTGCTAGTGGGAGTAGGAGGGGCAGGAGCACTGAAGCTTTCTTT. Translating gives CSASGSRRGRSTEAFF.

This clonotype has at least ten counts. V is TRBV28 and J is TRBJ2-7; 7 bases are shared with TRBD1. Unmatched junction bases numbered 3, after V lost 4 bases and J lost 0 bases. The CDR3 runs 14 residues. CDR1 and CDR2 from the germline V gene are MDHEN and SYDVKM. The CDR3 nucleotides read TGTGCCAGCAGTTCCAGGGGGTACTCCTACGAGCAGTACTTC. This sequence encodes CASSSRGYSYEQYF.

The genes are TRBV27 and TRBJ1-2, with a weak D call TRBD1 (5 bases). V shed 4 bases and J shed 7 bases, with 19 bases lying between them. Germline CDR1 MNHEY, CDR2 SMNVEV (reference sequence). CDR3 length: 15 residues. CDR3 nucleotides: TGTGCCAGCAGTTACCGGGACGGGGCGAGAGGTGGCTACACCTTC. Amino acids: CASSYRDGARGGYTF.

This clonotype was seen many times. This chain joins TRBV27 and TRBJ2-3, with D perhaps given as TRBD1 or TRBD2 (5 bases each). Trimming cost V 7 bases and J 0 bases, with 17 bases left between them. Germline V gene data show CDR1 as MNHEY and CDR2 as SMNVEV (reference sequence). The CDR3 loop spans 16 amino acids. The CDR3 DNA sequence: TGTGCCAGCAATTCGGCCCGGGACCAAAGCACAGATACGCAGTATTTT. Amino acids: CASNSARDQSTDTQYF.

This clonotype appeared many times. The gene calls are TRBV12-3 or TRBV12-4 and TRBJ2-5; TRBD2 might be the D (5 bases). CDR3 size: 13 residues. Trimming removed 7 bases from V and 1 base from J, with 10 bases in between. The CDR3 loop is CASNSGIQETQYF. CDR3 DNA: TGTGCCAGCAACTCGGGGATCCAAGAGACCCAGTACTTC.

This clonotype appeared a few times. This sequence joins TRBV6-1 and TRBJ1-1; 9 nucleotides match TRBD1. This CDR3 is 14 amino acids long. Trimming removed 8 bases from V and 4 bases from J; junction bases left unmatched: 8. Germline values: CDR1 MNHNS, CDR2 SASEGT. CDR3 DNA sequence: TGTGCCAGCCTAGAACAGGGGGCCATCACTGAAGCTTTCTTT. This codes for CASLEQGAITEAFF.

This clonotype has at least ten counts. The chain joins TRBV5-1 to TRBJ2-1, with D hard to call. V was trimmed by 0 bases and J by 2 bases, leaving 6 bases between them. The CDR3 extends over 14 amino acids. Germline CDR1 reads SGHRS; CDR2 reads YFSETQ. The DNA for the CDR3 is TGCGCCAGCAGCTTGGAGTACCCCTACAATGAGCAGTTCTTC. Translated, it gives CASSLEYPYNEQFF. The entire variable domain, with the rest obtained from reference TRBV5-1 and TRBJ2-1, is as follows: KAGVTQTPRYLIKTRGQQVTLSCSPISGHRSVSWYQQTPGQGLQFLFEYFSETQRNKGNFPGRFSGRQFSNSRSEMNVSTLELGDSALYLCASSLEYPYNEQFFGPGTRLTVL.

Note on this clonotype: One end of the junction fails to match germline, which may point to a read error. The chain combines TRBV12-3 or TRBV12-4 with TRBJ2-1, with 8 bases that match TRBD2. The CDR3 totals 16 residues. The CDR3 loop reads CASSFKSGGSSNEQFF. CDR3 nucleotide sequence: TGTGCCAGCAGTTTTAAAAGCGGGGGTTCCTCCAATGAGCAGTTCTTC.

The CDR3 is CASSLAGTGGAGELFF. CDR3 coding DNA: TGTGCCAGCAGCTTAGCCGGGACAGGGGGCGCCGGGGAGCTGTTTTTT. This rearrangement joins TRBV7-2 to TRBJ2-2, with TRBD1 matching over 12 bases. The V gene end was trimmed by 0 bases and the J gene end by 6 bases; junction bases not matched to a gene: 2. Germline V gene lookup returns CDR1 SGHTA and CDR2 FQGNSA. This CDR3 region has 16 residues.

This clonotype was detected many times. The chain employs TRBV7-8 and TRBJ2-5, with 8 bases aligning to TRBD2. This CDR3 region has 15 residues. CDR1 and CDR2 (germline): SGHVS, FQNEAQ. J was trimmed by 5 bases and V by 3 bases; bases with no gene match: 8. The chain's CDR3 is CASSLPSGLEETQYF. The CDR3 DNA reads TGTGCCAGCAGCTTGCCTAGCGGGTTAGAGGAGACCCAGTACTTC.

Concerning this clonotype itself: Just one base apart from a much larger clone, this may be a read error. The V gene is TRBV7-8, the J gene TRBJ2-1; possibly TRBD1 for D (5 bases). The CDR3 is made up of 14 amino acids. The germline CDR1 and CDR2 sequences are SGHVS and FQNEAQ. For the CDR3, the DNA is TGTGCCTGCAGCTCCCATTCAGGGTCCAATGAGCAGTTCTTC. Its protein is CACSSHSGSNEQFF.

This clonotype was counted between two and nine times. This chain's CDR3 is CASSGDPSSYEQYF. In DNA form, the CDR3 reads TGTGCCAGCAGCGGGGATCCGAGTAGCTACGAGCAGTACTTC. The gene calls are TRBV9 and TRBJ2-7; D unresolved. This CDR3 has 14 residues. Germline CDR1 reads SGDLS; CDR2 reads YYNGEE. V lost 3 bases and J lost 3, with 13 bases in between.

This chain links TRBV27 with TRBJ2-2; 7 bases line up with TRBD2. Trimming took 8 bases from V and 7 from J; bases not matched to a gene: 4. CDR1 and CDR2 (germline): MNHEY, SMNVEV (reference sequence). CDR3 length: 12 residues. The CDR3 DNA follows: TGTGCCAGCGGGCCGGGAGGCGGGGAGCTGTTTTTT. Translation: CASGPGGGELFF.